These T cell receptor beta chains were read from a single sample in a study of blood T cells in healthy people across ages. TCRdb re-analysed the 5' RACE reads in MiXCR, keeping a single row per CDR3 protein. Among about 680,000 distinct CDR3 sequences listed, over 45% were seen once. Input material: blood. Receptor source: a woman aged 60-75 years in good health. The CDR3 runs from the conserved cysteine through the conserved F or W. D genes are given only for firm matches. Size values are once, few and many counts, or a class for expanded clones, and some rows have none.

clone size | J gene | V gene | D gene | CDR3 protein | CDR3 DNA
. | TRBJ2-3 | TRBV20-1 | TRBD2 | CSAVSGRASDTQYF | TGCAGTGCTGTTAGCGGGAGGGCCTCAGATACGCAGTATTTT
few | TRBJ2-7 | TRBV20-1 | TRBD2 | CSARSSSGRAYEQYF | TGCAGTGCTAGATCTTCTAGCGGGAGGGCCTACGAGCAGTACTTC
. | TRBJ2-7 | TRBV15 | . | CATSEAATFSGSHNEQYF | TGTGCCACCAGCGAGGCAGCAACTTTTAGCGGATCCCACAATGAGCAGTACTTC
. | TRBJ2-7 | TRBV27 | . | CASSLSGPRLSYEQYF | TGTGCCAGCAGTTTATCAGGGCCCCGACTCTCCTACGAGCAGTACTTC
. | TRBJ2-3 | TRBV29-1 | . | CSVVGSQDSTDTQYF | TGCAGCGTTGTGGGCAGTCAAGATAGCACAGATACGCAGTATTTT
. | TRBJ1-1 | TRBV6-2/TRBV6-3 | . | CASRDSKNTEAFF | TGTGCCAGCAGGGACAGTAAGAACACTGAAGCTTTCTTT
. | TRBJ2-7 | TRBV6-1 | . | CASSAGDEQYF | TGTGCCAGCAGTGCAGGGGACGAGCAGTACTTC
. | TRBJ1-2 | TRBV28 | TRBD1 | CASSSPGTAFYGYTF | TGTGCCAGCAGTTCTCCCGGGACAGCTTTCTATGGCTACACCTTC
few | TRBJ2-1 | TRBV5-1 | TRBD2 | CASRLAYNEQFF | TGCGCCAGCCGACTAGCGTACAATGAGCAGTTCTTC
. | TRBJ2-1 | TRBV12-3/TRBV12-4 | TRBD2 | CASSPPGGPWNEQFF | TGTGCCAGCAGCCCCCCGGGAGGGCCCTGGAATGAGCAGTTCTTC
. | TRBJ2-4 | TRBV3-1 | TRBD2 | CASSEGTSGSKNIQYF | TGTGCCAGCAGCGAGGGGACTAGCGGTTCGAAAAACATTCAGTACTTC
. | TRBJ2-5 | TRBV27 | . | CASRTRRQETQYF | TGTGCCAGCAGAACCCGACGGCAAGAGACCCAGTACTTC
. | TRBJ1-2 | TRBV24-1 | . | CATSEPTGNYGYTF | TGTGCCACCAGTGAGCCGACAGGAAACTATGGCTACACCTTC
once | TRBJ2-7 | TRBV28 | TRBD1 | CASSPPLTGTGADEQYF | TGTGCCAGCAGTCCACCCCTCACCGGGACAGGGGCGGACGAGCAGTACTTC
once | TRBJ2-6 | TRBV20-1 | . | CSAREIPGAGANVLTF | TGCAGTGCTAGAGAAATACCAGGGGCTGGGGCCAACGTCCTGACTTTC
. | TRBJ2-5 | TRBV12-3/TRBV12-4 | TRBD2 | CASSPGTSGSWETQYF | TGTGCCAGCAGCCCGGGGACTAGCGGGAGTTGGGAGACCCAGTACTTC
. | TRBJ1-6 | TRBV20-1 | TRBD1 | CSARRTTGARGESPLHF | TGCAGTGCTAGACGGACCACAGGGGCGCGCGGAGAATCACCCCTCCACTTT
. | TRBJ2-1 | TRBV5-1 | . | CASSTLLTANEQFF | TGCGCCAGCAGTACTCTCTTGACTGCCAATGAGCAGTTCTTC
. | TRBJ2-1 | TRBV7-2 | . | CASSLRYVRAWGNEQFF | TGTGCCAGCAGCTTACGCTATGTGCGGGCTTGGGGGAATGAGCAGTTCTTC
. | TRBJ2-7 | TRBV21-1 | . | CASSKEKPRPGVTYEQYF | TGTGCCAGCAGCAAAGAAAAGCCCAGACCGGGAGTAACTTACGAGCAGTACTTC
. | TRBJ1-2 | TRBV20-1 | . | CSGRGDHGHTF | TGCAGCGGGAGGGGGGATCATGGCCACACCTTC
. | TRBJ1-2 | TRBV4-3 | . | CASGRGDISYGYTF | TGCGCCAGCGGCCGGGGGGACATTAGCTATGGCTACACCTTC
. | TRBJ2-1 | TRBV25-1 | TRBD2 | CASSESRVHTSGSVSSYNEQFF | TGTGCCAGCAGTGAATCCAGGGTTCACACTAGCGGGAGCGTCAGCTCCTACAATGAGCAGTTCTTC
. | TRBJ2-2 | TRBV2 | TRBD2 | CASSERASGTGELFF | TGTGCCAGCAGTGAAAGGGCTAGCGGCACCGGGGAGCTGTTTTTT
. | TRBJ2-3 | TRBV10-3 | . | CAIRGGFTDTQYF | TGTGCCATCAGGGGGGGCTTCACAGATACGCAGTATTTT
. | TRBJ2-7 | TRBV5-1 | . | CASSLEAGSRYEQYF | TGCGCCAGCAGCTTGGAGGCAGGGTCTCGCTACGAGCAGTACTTC
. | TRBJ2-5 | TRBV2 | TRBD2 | CASSEDGGRQEAQYF | TGTGCCAGCAGTGAAGATGGCGGGAGACAAGAGGCCCAGTACTTC
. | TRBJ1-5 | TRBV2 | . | CASSEAGKTQHF | TGTGCCAGCAGTGAAGCGGGAAAGACCCAGCATTTT
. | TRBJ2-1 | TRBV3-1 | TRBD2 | CASSQDKVVAGYNEQFF | TGTGCCAGCAGCCAAGATAAGGTAGTAGCGGGATACAATGAGCAGTTCTTC
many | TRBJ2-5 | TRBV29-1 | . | CSVELGAAAQYF | TGCAGCGTTGAGTTAGGGGCGGCGGCCCAGTACTTC
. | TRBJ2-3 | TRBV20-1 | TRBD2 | CSATRTSGSADTQYF | TGCAGTGCTACCCGGACTAGCGGGAGCGCAGATACGCAGTATTTT
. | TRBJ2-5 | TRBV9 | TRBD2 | CASSVAASGRGQETQYF | TGTGCCAGCAGCGTAGCTGCTAGCGGGAGGGGCCAAGAGACCCAGTACTTC
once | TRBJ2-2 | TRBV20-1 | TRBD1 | CSARDTGTGYGELFF | TGCAGTGCTAGAGATACAGGGACAGGGTATGGGGAGCTGTTTTTT
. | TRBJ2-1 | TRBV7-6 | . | CASSFDGEQFF | TGTGCCAGCAGCTTCGACGGTGAGCAGTTCTTC
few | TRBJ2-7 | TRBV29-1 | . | CSAKRGASGEQYF | TGCAGCGCTAAAAGGGGAGCTTCGGGGGAGCAGTACTTC
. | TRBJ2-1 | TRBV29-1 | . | CSVEPVTGNEQFF | TGCAGCGTGGAGCCCGTTACGGGCAATGAGCAGTTCTTC
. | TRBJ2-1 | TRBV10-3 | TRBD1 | CAIRGQGGNEQFF | TGTGCCATCAGAGGACAGGGTGGCAATGAGCAGTTCTTC
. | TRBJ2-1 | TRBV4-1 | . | CASSQHPASLYNEQFF | TGCGCCAGCAGCCAACATCCAGCGAGCCTTTACAATGAGCAGTTCTTC
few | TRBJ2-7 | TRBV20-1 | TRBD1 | CSPHRGPSSYEQYF | TGCAGTCCGCACAGGGGGCCTAGCTCCTACGAGCAGTACTTC
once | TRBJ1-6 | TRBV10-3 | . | CAISERMRGLSNSPLHF | TGTGCCATCAGTGAGAGAATGAGGGGGTTGTCTAATTCACCCCTCCACTTT
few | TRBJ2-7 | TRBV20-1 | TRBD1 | CSYRGTGVYEQYF | TGCAGTTACAGAGGGACAGGGGTATACGAGCAGTACTTC
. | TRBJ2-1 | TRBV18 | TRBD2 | CASSPGLAGLNEQFF | TGTGCCAGCTCACCGGGACTAGCGGGCCTCAATGAGCAGTTCTTC
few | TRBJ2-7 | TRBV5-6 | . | CASTKAALYNEQYF | TGTGCCAGCACCAAAGCGGCGCTCTACAATGAGCAGTACTTC
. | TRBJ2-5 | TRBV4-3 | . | CASSQPSQGLATQYF | TGCGCCAGCAGCCAGCCCTCACAGGGATTAGCGACCCAGTACTTC
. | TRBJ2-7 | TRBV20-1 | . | CSARDRDGGQYEQYF | TGCAGTGCTAGAGATAGGGACGGGGGGCAATACGAGCAGTACTTC
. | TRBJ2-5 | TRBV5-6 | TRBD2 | CASSPGTSGSETQYF | TGTGCCAGCAGTCCCGGGACTAGCGGGAGTGAGACCCAGTACTTC
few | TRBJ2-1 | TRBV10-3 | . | CAISEVQQAGEQFF | TGTGCCATCAGTGAGGTGCAACAGGCTGGTGAGCAGTTCTTC
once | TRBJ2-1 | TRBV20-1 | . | CSASLAKHNEQFF | TGCAGTGCTAGCCTAGCGAAGCACAATGAGCAGTTCTTC
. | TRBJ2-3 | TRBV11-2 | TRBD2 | CASTSGLAGVADTQYF | TGTGCCAGCACGTCGGGACTAGCGGGAGTGGCAGATACGCAGTATTTT
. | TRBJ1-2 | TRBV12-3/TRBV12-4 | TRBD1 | CASSRPGGPIGGYGYTF | TGTGCCAGCAGTCGACCAGGGGGCCCTATTGGAGGGTATGGCTACACCTTC
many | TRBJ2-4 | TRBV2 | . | CASSRTGLQYF | TGTGCCAGCAGTCGGACTGGACTTCAGTACTTC
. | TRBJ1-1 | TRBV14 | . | CASSPRTEGEAFF | TGTGCCAGCAGCCCTCGGACAGAGGGAGAAGCTTTCTTT
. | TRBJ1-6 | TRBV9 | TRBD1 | CASSGNRGYHF | TGTGCCAGCAGCGGGAACAGGGGCTACCACTTT
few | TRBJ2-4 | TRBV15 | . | CATSRGDRAKNIQYF | TGTGCCACCAGCAGGGGGGATCGAGCCAAAAACATTCAGTACTTC
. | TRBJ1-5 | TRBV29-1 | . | CSVNFQMGQPQHF | TGCAGCGTTAATTTCCAGATGGGTCAGCCCCAGCATTTT